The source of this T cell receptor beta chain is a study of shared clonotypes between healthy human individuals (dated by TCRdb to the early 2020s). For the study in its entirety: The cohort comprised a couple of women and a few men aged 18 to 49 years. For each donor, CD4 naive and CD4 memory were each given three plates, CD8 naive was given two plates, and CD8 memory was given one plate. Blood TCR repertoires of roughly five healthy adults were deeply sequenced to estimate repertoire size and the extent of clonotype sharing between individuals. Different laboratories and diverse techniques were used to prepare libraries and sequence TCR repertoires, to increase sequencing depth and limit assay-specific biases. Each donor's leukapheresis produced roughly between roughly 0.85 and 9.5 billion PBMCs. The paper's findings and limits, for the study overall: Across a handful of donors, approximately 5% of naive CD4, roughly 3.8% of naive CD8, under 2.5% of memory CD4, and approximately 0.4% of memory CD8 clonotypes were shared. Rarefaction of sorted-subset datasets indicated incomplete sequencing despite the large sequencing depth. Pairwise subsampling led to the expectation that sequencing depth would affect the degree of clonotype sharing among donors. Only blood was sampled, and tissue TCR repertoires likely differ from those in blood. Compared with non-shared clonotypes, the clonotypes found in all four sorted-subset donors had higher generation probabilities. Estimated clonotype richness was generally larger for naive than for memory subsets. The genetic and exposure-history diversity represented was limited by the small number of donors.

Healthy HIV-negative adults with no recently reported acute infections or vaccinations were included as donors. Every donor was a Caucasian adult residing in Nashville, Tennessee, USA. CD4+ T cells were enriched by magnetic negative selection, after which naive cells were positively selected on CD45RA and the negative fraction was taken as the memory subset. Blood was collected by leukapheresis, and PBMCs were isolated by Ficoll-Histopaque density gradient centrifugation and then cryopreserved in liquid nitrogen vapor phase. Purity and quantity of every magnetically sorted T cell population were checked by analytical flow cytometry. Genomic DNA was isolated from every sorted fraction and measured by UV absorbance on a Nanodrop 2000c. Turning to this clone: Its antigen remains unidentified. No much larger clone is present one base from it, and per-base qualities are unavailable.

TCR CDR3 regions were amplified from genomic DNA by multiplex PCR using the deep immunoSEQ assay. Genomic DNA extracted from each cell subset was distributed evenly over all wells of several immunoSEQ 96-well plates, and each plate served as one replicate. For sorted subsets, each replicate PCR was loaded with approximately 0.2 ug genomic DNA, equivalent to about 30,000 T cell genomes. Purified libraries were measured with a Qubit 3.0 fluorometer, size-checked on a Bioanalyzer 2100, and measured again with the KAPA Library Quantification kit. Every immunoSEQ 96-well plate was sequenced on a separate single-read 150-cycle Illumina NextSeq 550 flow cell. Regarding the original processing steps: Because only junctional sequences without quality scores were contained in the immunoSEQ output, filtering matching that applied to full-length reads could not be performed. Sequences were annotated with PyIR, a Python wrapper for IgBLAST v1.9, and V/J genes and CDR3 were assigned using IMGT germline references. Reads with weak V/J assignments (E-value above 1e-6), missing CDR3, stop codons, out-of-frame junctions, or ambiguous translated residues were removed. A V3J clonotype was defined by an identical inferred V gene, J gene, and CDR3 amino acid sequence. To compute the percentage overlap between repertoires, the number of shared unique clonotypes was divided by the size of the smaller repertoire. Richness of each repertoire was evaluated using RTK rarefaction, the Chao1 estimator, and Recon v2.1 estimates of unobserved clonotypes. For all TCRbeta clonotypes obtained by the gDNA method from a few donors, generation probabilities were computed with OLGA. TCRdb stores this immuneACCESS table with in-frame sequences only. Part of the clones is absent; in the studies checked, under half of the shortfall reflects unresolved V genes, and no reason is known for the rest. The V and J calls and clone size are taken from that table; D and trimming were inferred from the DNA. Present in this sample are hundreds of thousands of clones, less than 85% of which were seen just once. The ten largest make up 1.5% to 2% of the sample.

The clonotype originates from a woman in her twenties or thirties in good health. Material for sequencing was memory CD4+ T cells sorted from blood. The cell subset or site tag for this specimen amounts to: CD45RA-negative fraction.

The CDR3 region has the sequence CASSPDRGNQPQHF. The nucleotide sequence is given as TGTGCCAGCTCACCGGACAGGGGAAATCAGCCCCAGCATTTT. This sequence uses TRBV18 and TRBJ1-5, and 9 bases in between align with TRBD1. Based on the germline V gene, the CDR1 and CDR2 sequences are KGHSH and LQKENI. Trimming accounts for 3 bases at V and 4 bases at J, while the number of junction bases matched to no gene is 1. The CDR3 runs 14 residues from the cysteine to the phenylalanine. Kept here is only the CDR3 DNA, which spans 42 bases and is read in frame from base 1.